This TCR beta chain was found in a study of siplizumab effects on memory and regulatory T cells. The germline gives CDR1 SNHLY, CDR2 FYNNEI. This CDR3 comprises 14 residues. V dropped 7 bases and J dropped 7; count of bases not matched to a gene: 10. Profiled with immunoSEQ multiplex PCR; TCRdb holds only in-frame clones, not every one. The data show approximately 90,000 clones, approximately 95% seen once. The TCR comes from a human donor in good health. V and J are TRBV2 and TRBJ1-1; 9 bases map to TRBD1. Sequenced: non-Treg CD4+ T cells sorted from blood. The CDR3 DNA is TGTGCCAGCAACTTTTTGGGACAGGGTATTGAAGCTTTCTTT. Its translation: CASNFLGQGIEAFF.